The 6 T cell receptor beta chains given below trace back to one sample, sequenced in a study of cytotoxic CD8 clonotypes in ibrutinib-treated CLL. TCRdb's table, derived via immunoSEQ multiplex PCR, lists solely in-frame clones and lacks some. Of about 200,000 clones in the sample, 79% were seen once. Sequenced material: PBMCs, taken after 12 months of ibrutinib treatment. These receptors were collected from a human donor with chronic lymphocytic leukemia.

The CDR3 DNA reads TGTGCCAGCAGACCGGCCGGGTTGAACACTGAAGCTTTCTTT. As protein: CASRPAGLNTEAFF. The genes are TRBV6-6 and TRBJ1-1; no firm D call. Germline CDR1 MNHNY, CDR2 SVGAGI (reference sequence). This CDR3 contains 14 residues. Trimming left V 6 bases short and J 0 bases short, with 11 bases between.

The chain combines TRBV27 with TRBJ2-3; D unresolved. The CDR3 is made up of 14 amino acids. V was shortened by 5 bases and J by 2 bases, with 11 bases between the two germline ends. In germline, CDR1 is MNHEY, CDR2 SMNVEV (reference sequence). CDR3 bases: TGTGCCAGCAGTCCTCGACTGGTCACAGATACGCAGTATTTT. Translation: CASSPRLVTDTQYF.

The genes are TRBV5-6 and TRBJ2-7; no clear D. V was trimmed by 0 bases and J by 1 base, leaving 14 bases between them. CDR3 size: 16 residues. Per the germline V gene, CDR1 is SGHDT and CDR2 is YYEEEE. The CDR3 DNA sequence: TGTGCCAGCAGCTTGGATGGCGTCCCGAGATCCTACGAGCAGTACTTC. It codes for CASSLDGVPRSYEQYF.

The chain links TRBV14 to TRBJ2-7; 7 bases map to TRBD1. CDR1 SGHDN and CDR2 FVKESK come from the germline V gene. The CDR3 consists of 15 residues. The V segment lost 0 bases and the J segment 3 bases; nucleotides outside the gene matches: 5. CDR3 nucleotides: TGTGCCAGCAGCCAAGAGGGGGACAGATACTACGAGCAGTACTTC. Translation gives CASSQEGDRYYEQYF. Filled out from reference TRBV14 and TRBJ2-7, the complete variable domain reads EAGVTQFPSHSVIEKGQTVTLRCDPISGHDNLYWYRRVMGKEIKFLLHFVKESKQDESGMPNNRFLAERTGGTYSTLKVQPAELEDSGVYFCASSQEGDRYYEQYFGPGTRLTVT.

This clone was recorded once. In the same sample, other DNA sequences code for this CDR3. The V and J genes are TRBV7-8 and TRBJ1-2; 7 nucleotides align to TRBD1. The J segment lost 5 bases and the V segment lost 3 bases, leaving 0 bases of the junction unmatched. Germline CDR1 SGHVS, CDR2 FQNEAQ. The CDR3 extends over 12 amino acids. The CDR3 spells CASSLGQYGYTF. CDR3 coding DNA: TGTGCCAGCAGCTTGGGACAGTATGGCTACACCTTC.

This chain connects TRBV5-4 to TRBJ2-1; 9 bases are a match to TRBD2. The CDR3 consists of 14 residues. The germline CDR1 and CDR2 sequences are SGHNT and YYREEE (reference sequence). The junction had 5 bases not matched to a gene; V was cut back by 2 bases and J by 8 bases. The CDR3 loop is CASSFDSGSDEQFF. The CDR3 DNA is TGTGCCAGCAGCTTTGATAGCGGGAGCGATGAGCAGTTCTTC.